A single sample is the source of the 12 T cell receptor beta chains below, sequenced in a study of cytomegalovirus exposure and HLA in healthy donors. Clones were read by immunoSEQ multiplex PCR, and TCRdb kept only the in-frame ones, dropping some. Here the sample spans under 150,000 clones, around nine tenths being singletons. The sequencing sample was made of PBMCs. The receptors were sampled from a man between 18 and 35 years old in good health and CMV-seropositive.

This clone has just one count. The rearrangement joins TRBV5-4 to TRBJ2-4; D is ambiguous. Trimming left V 0 bases short and J 5 bases short, with 12 bases between. The germline gives CDR1 SGHNT, CDR2 YYREEE (reference sequence). The CDR3 runs 15 residues. The CDR3 DNA sequence: TGTGCCAGCAGCTTGGGCCCGCTTGGAGAAAACATTCAGTACTTC. Amino acids: CASSLGPLGENIQYF.

This clone showed up just once. The chain recombines TRBV5-6 with TRBJ2-3; 7 nucleotides agree with TRBD1. Looked up from germline, CDR1 is SGHDT and CDR2 is YYEEEE. V lost 1 base and J lost 6; bases outside the gene matches: 5. CDR3 size: 14 residues. CDR3 DNA sequence: TGTGCCAGCAGCTTGAATGGACAGGCGGATACGCAGTATTTT. The encoded protein is CASSLNGQADTQYF.

This clone was seen just once. The V gene is TRBV5-6, the J gene TRBJ1-1; D remains ambiguous. This CDR3 is built from 15 residues. V gave up 1 base and J gave up 0 bases, with 10 bases separating them. CDR1 SGHDT and CDR2 YYEEEE come from the germline V gene. Written as DNA, the CDR3 is TGTGCCAGCAGCTTGCCAGCGGGCGTGAACACTGAAGCTTTCTTT. Translating gives CASSLPAGVNTEAFF.

The rearrangement joins TRBV18 to TRBJ1-4; TRBD1 matches at 12 bases. The CDR3 consists of 18 residues. With 7 bases clipped from V and 1 base from J, the junction kept 10 bases outside the gene matches. Germline V gene lookup returns CDR1 KGHSH and CDR2 LQKENI. CDR3 nucleotide sequence: TGTGCCAGCTGGTCCGGGACAGGGGGCGATTTAACTAATGAAAAACTGTTTTTT. As protein: CASWSGTGGDLTNEKLFF.

J is TRBJ1-1 and V is TRBV7-2; D not resolved. Germline V gene lookup returns CDR1 SGHTA and CDR2 FQGNSA. This CDR3 is built from 15 residues. Trimming removed 3 bases from V and 6 bases from J, with 17 bases in between. In DNA form, the CDR3 reads TGTGCCAGCAGCTTCGTTGTGGGCTTTCGTGCTGAAGCTTTCTTT. It encodes CASSFVVGFRAEAFF.

V and J are TRBV10-3 and TRBJ2-1, with D possibly matching TRBD1 (6 bases). The V end lost 3 bases, the J end lost 6 bases, and 18 bases lay between the germline ends. Germline V lookup: CDR1 ENHRY, CDR2 SYGVKD. CDR3 length equals 16 residues. Written as DNA, the CDR3 is TGTGCCATCAGTGATCCTGGGAACCGAGGGGGCAATGAGCAGTTCTTC. Its translation: CAISDPGNRGGNEQFF.

The gene calls are TRBV7-2 and TRBJ1-6; D call uncertain. The germline CDR1 and CDR2 sequences are SGHTA and FQGNSA. This CDR3 comprises 14 residues. The germline V and J ends were trimmed by 5 bases and 6 bases, with 11 bases remaining between them. CDR3 nucleotide sequence: TGTGCCAGCAGCAACCGGCAGGCTAATTCACCCCTCCACTTT. This gives the protein CASSNRQANSPLHF.

V is TRBV7-6 and J is TRBJ1-3; perhaps TRBD1 as D (6 bases). The germline V gene encodes CDR1 SGHVS and CDR2 FNYEAQ. This CDR3 spans 17 amino acids. Trimming removed 5 bases at V and 2 bases at J, with 19 bases between. The CDR3 loop is CASSHRDTPGPGNTIYF. In DNA, the CDR3 is TGTGCCAGCAGCCACCGGGACACCCCCGGACCTGGAAACACCATATATTTT.

The chain combines TRBV2 with TRBJ2-7; D may be TRBD2 (5 bases). Germline lookup yields CDR1 SNHLY and CDR2 FYNNEI. The CDR3 contains 12 residues. Trimming stripped 4 bases from V and 7 bases from J, with 11 bases between. The CDR3 spells CASSGGSVEQYF. The CDR3 DNA sequence: TGTGCCAGCAGTGGAGGGTCAGTTGAGCAGTACTTC.

The rearrangement links TRBV7-2 to TRBJ2-3, with 11 bases that match TRBD2. The CDR3 is made up of 14 amino acids. Germline V gives CDR1 SGHTA, CDR2 FQGNSA. V gave up 5 bases and J gave up 10 bases; unmatched junction bases: 8. Here the CDR3 DNA reads TGTGCCAGCAGCGTCCGCCAGGGACTAGCGGCGCAGTATTTT. Protein product: CASSVRQGLAAQYF. Filled out from reference TRBV7-2 and TRBJ2-3, the complete variable domain reads GAGVSQSPSNKVTEKGKDVELRCDPISGHTALYWYRQSLGQGLEFLIYFQGNSAPDKSGLPSDRFSAERTGGSVSTLTIQRTQQEDSAVYLCASSVRQGLAAQYFGPGTRLTVL.

The chain combines TRBV11-2 with TRBJ2-1; 8 positions match TRBD2. The CDR3 covers 16 residues. Germline trimming cut 7 bases from V and 4 bases from J; bases unmatched to any gene: 12. The germline V gene encodes CDR1 SGHAT and CDR2 FQNNGV. The CDR3 DNA sequence: TGTGCCAGCACTCGATGGGGCGGGGGGCAATACAATGAGCAGTTCTTC. Protein: CASTRWGGGQYNEQFF. The complete variable domain, with remaining parts taken from reference TRBV11-2 and TRBJ2-1, reads EAGVAQSPRYKIIEKRQSVAFWCNPISGHATLYWYQQILGQGPKLLIQFQNNGVVDDSQLPKDRFSAERLKGVDSTLKIQPAKLEDSAVYLCASTRWGGGQYNEQFFGPGTRLTVL.

The CDR3 DNA reads TGTGCCAGCAGCCAAGACAGGGGTCGGGCTGAAGCTTTCTTT. It yields the protein CASSQDRGRAEAFF. The chain is built from TRBV14 and TRBJ1-1; D might be TRBD1 (6 bases). CDR3 length: 14 amino acids. Germline CDR1 is SGHDN and CDR2 is FVKESK. Trimming stripped 0 bases from V and 6 bases from J, with 11 bases between.